The following is a TCR beta chain sequence with its context. CDR1 is ENHRY and CDR2 is SYGVKD in the germline V gene. The CDR3 is 13 residues long. The V gene lost 2 bases and the J gene lost 8 bases, with 9 bases spanning the gap. CDR3 regions of TCR beta were amplified from RNA transcripts. An initial RT-PCR round employing HTBI primers preceded a second-round multiplex PCR. One entry per CDR3 protein results from TCRdb running MiXCR on the multiplex PCR reads. This table holds approximately 480,000 distinct CDR3 sequences, 13% to 15% found once. This sample was included in a study of Graves' ophthalmopathy and Graves' hyperthyroidism. Moderate-to-severe activity, with CAS ≥3, NOSPECS ≥4 and duration under 3 months, characterized the donors with ophthalmopathy.

The chain links TRBV10-3 to TRBJ2-2; D assignment may be TRBD1 or TRBD2 (5 bases each). Sequencing used blood. This TCR was sampled from a woman in her 30s with Graves' ophthalmopathy. The chain's CDR3 is CAISEGTGGELFF. In DNA form, the CDR3 reads TGTGCCATCAGTGAGGGGACCGGGGGGGAGCTGTTTTTT.